One T cell receptor (beta chain) is described in this entry. Its matching antigen is unknown. Here immunoSEQ multiplex PCR was the method, and the copy in TCRdb shows in-frame clones only, minus some. This table has 180,000 or so clones, around 88% appearing once. The data were taken from a study of T cell responses to AZD1222 COVID-19 vaccine. Overall study: Second-dose intervals near 4 or 12 weeks were combined. Findings and caveats of the study: With dominance at 160-218 and 743-854, vaccine-associated CD4 TCRs spanned spike. As reported, nearly half of all spike-specific TCRs target variant regions that are unmutated. After two AZD1222 doses, spike-specific TCR breadth and depth rose versus day 0.

V was trimmed by 0 bases and J by 2 bases, leaving 12 bases between them. Germline loops: CDR1 SGHRS, CDR2 YFSETQ. There are 15 residues in the CDR3. Sequenced here: peripheral blood, sampled on day 0 of AZD1222 vaccination. V and J are TRBV5-1 and TRBJ2-7, with D perhaps matching TRBD2 (5 bases). This clonotype was sampled from an adult in good health. CDR3 nucleotides: TGCGCCAGCAGCTTGGCCCTAGCCCGAGCCTACGAGCAGTACTTC. Its translation: CASSLALARAYEQYF.